This T cell receptor beta chain comes out of a study of graft-versus-host responses after intestinal transplantation. About the research overall: Once they had received anti-thymocyte globulin induction, all recipients took tacrolimus and steroids for approximately three years.

This clone was recorded only once. No antigen is known for it. Some clones are missing from TCRdb's copy, which holds only in-frame ones; the method was immunoSEQ multiplex PCR. The sample holds approximately 92,000 clones, approximately 90% seen once. The V end lost 6 bases, the J end lost 3 bases, and 15 bases lay between the germline ends. This CDR3 contains 15 residues. Germline V CDR1 and CDR2: MNHEY, SVGAGI. The sequencing used unstimulated CD8+ T cells sorted from spleen or lymph node cells, collected before intestinal transplant. The sequence was obtained from a human donor who received an intestinal transplant. V usage is TRBV6-5 and J usage is TRBJ1-5, with a weak D call TRBD1 (5 bases). The CDR3 nucleotides read TGTGCCAGCAGACTTCGGGCAGGGACCAATCAGCCCCAGCATTTT. It specifies CASRLRAGTNQPQHF.